These 23 T cell receptor beta chains came from one sample sequenced in a study of blood T cell repertoires in COVID-19. Only in-frame clones appear in the TCRdb table, and some are missing; sequencing was by immunoSEQ multiplex PCR. The sample carries about 46,000 clones, approximately 83% recorded once. The sequenced material came from peripheral blood. All receptors come from a woman older than 75 with COVID-19, enrolled during active disease.

The chain has TRBV6-6 and TRBJ1-3; D gene uncertain. The CDR3 is 14 amino acids. Trimming cost V 8 bases and J 2 bases, with 13 bases left between them. Germline V gene sequence: CDR1 MNHNY, CDR2 SVGAGI (reference sequence). The CDR3 sequence is CASLGREAGNTIYF. CDR3 sequence (DNA): TGTGCCAGCCTCGGTCGGGAGGCTGGAAACACCATATATTTT.

This rearrangement joins TRBV4-1 to TRBJ2-3; the match to TRBD2 covers 10 bases. The V gene end was trimmed by 5 bases and the J gene end by 5 bases; junction bases not matched to a gene: 13. The CDR3 loop spans 17 amino acids. The germline gives CDR1 MGHRA, CDR2 YSYEKL. CDR3 loop: CASSARPSGGAGDTQYF. The CDR3 DNA follows: TGCGCCAGCAGCGCCCGACCCAGCGGGGGGGCCGGAGATACGCAGTATTTT.

The chain recombines TRBV6-2 or TRBV6-3 with TRBJ2-3; D is uncertain. V lost 6 bases, J lost 0 bases, and 13 bases lay in between. Per germline, CDR1 MNHEY and CDR2 SVGEGT. The CDR3 has 15 amino acids. The CDR3 coding sequence is TGTGCCAGCAGCCGAACCTATTTTAGCACAGATACGCAGTATTTT. Protein product: CASSRTYFSTDTQYF.

The V call is TRBV4-1, the J call TRBJ2-3; D gene ambiguous. Germline loops: CDR1 MGHRA, CDR2 YSYEKL. The V gene lost 5 bases and the J gene lost 6 bases, with 15 bases spanning the gap. This CDR3 has 14 residues. The CDR3 is CASSLRSTEDTQYF. The CDR3 coding sequence is TGCGCCAGCAGCTTACGGTCCACTGAGGATACGCAGTATTTT.

The chain employs TRBV5-1 and TRBJ1-4; TRBD1 matches at 7 bases. Germline V CDR1 and CDR2: SGHRS, YFSETQ. Trimming cost V 5 bases and J 4 bases; bases outside gene matches: 11. This CDR3 spans 16 amino acids. CDR3 amino acids: CASSLTGTAFNEKLFF. For the CDR3, the DNA is TGCGCCAGCAGTTTAACCGGGACAGCCTTTAATGAAAAACTGTTTTTT.

The chain combines TRBV2 with TRBJ2-7, with D tentatively TRBD2 (5 bases). CDR1 is SNHLY, CDR2 FYNNEI, per germline. Trimming removed 7 bases at V and 0 bases at J, with 10 bases between. This CDR3 has 13 residues. As DNA, the CDR3 is TGTGCCAGCACCGGGAAGGGCTCCTACGAGCAGTACTTC. Protein product: CASTGKGSYEQYF.

The gene calls are TRBV5-4 and TRBJ1-3; TRBD1 might be the D (6 bases). Deletions cut 4 bases from V and 2 bases from J, with 13 bases between. CDR3 size: 15 residues. The germline gives CDR1 SGHNT, CDR2 YYREEE (reference sequence). In nucleotides, the CDR3 is TGTGCCAGCAGCGGTGGGGGGGCCACTGGAAACACCATATATTTT. This translates into CASSGGGATGNTIYF.

The J gene is TRBJ2-2, the V gene TRBV6-5, with a possible D match to TRBD2 (6 bases). The length of the CDR3 is 14 residues. Per germline, CDR1 MNHEY and CDR2 SVGAGI. Trimming took 9 bases from V and 5 from J, leaving 16 bases between them. The CDR3 here is CASQAREKTGELFF. In DNA form, the CDR3 reads TGTGCCAGTCAAGCGCGGGAAAAGACCGGGGAGCTGTTTTTT.

The chain is built from TRBV9 and TRBJ1-1; D may be TRBD1 (5 bases). V lost 0 bases and J lost 1, with 10 bases in between. The CDR3 covers 15 residues. Germline V gene data show CDR1 as SGDLS and CDR2 as YYNGEE. CDR3 DNA: TGTGCCAGCAGCGTAGCCCTCACAGGGAACACTGAAGCTTTCTTT. Translating it yields CASSVALTGNTEAFF.

There are a few counts of this clone. This sequence joins TRBV6-5 and TRBJ2-1; 10 bases are shared with TRBD2. The V gene end was trimmed by 3 bases and the J gene end by 6 bases; junction bases not matched to a gene: 5. CDR1 and CDR2 (germline): MNHEY, SVGAGI. The CDR3 spans 15 residues. The CDR3 here is CASSYQASGSNEQFF. For the CDR3, the DNA is TGTGCCAGCAGTTATCAGGCTAGCGGGAGCAATGAGCAGTTCTTC.

The V call is TRBV19, the J call TRBJ1-2; no firm D call. The germline CDR1 and CDR2 sequences are LNHDA and SQIVND (reference sequence). The CDR3 spans 11 residues. V was shortened by 7 bases and J by 4 bases, with 7 bases between the two germline ends. The CDR3 DNA follows: TGTGCCAGTAACTCTTTCTATGGCTACACCTTC. Amino acids: CASNSFYGYTF. Full variable domain (rest looked up from reference TRBV19 and TRBJ1-2): DGGITQSPKYLFRKEGQNVTLSCEQNLNHDAMYWYRQDPGQGLRLIYYSQIVNDFQKGDIAEGYSVSREKKESFPLTVTSAQKNPTAFYLCASNSFYGYTFGSGTRLTVV.

For this clone: Different DNA sequences within this sample yield the same CDR3. The V call is TRBV4-3, the J call TRBJ2-5; possibly TRBD2 for D (6 bases). Germline V lookup: CDR1 LGHNA, CDR2 YSLEER. V was pared by 0 bases and J by 5 bases, with 13 bases between. CDR3 size: 15 residues. DNA of the CDR3: TGCGCCAGCAGCCAAGAGGCTAGTGGGGGGGAGACCCAGTACTTC. Translating gives CASSQEASGGETQYF.

The chain links TRBV12-3 or TRBV12-4 to TRBJ2-5; D unresolved. The CDR3 has 11 residues. Trimming pared 3 bases from V and 5 bases from J, leaving 4 bases between. The CDR3 bases are TGTGCCAGCAGTTTCAGGGAGACCCAGTACTTC. Protein product: CASSFRETQYF.

The chain combines TRBV3-1 (or the pseudogene TRBV3-2) with TRBJ2-7, with TRBD1 matching 8 bases. J lost 4 bases, V lost 6 bases, and 8 bases had no gene match. Germline V gene lookup returns CDR1 LGHDT and CDR2 YNNKEL (reference sequence). There are 14 residues in the CDR3. The CDR3 DNA sequence: TGTGCCAGCAGGAATGGGCAGGGGGCGTACGAGCAGTACTTC. It is translated as CASRNGQGAYEQYF.

This clone was picked up many times. The rearrangement uses TRBV5-6 and TRBJ1-1, with D maybe TRBD1 (6 bases). V lost 3 bases and J lost 2, with 14 bases in between. CDR3 length equals 15 residues. CDR1 and CDR2 (germline): SGHDT, YYEEEE. The CDR3, as DNA: TGTGCCAGCAGCTGGAAAGACAGGCCAAACACTGAAGCTTTCTTT. Protein sequence: CASSWKDRPNTEAFF.

The V call is TRBV14, the J call TRBJ2-3; D may be TRBD2 (5 bases). Per germline, CDR1 SGHDN and CDR2 FVKESK. CDR3 length: 15 amino acids. V lost 2 bases to trimming and J lost 3 bases, with 12 bases between them. CDR3: CASSQLALKTDTQYF. CDR3 sequence (DNA): TGTGCCAGCAGCCAACTAGCTTTGAAGACAGATACGCAGTATTTT. Full variable domain (rest looked up from reference TRBV14 and TRBJ2-3): EAGVTQFPSHSVIEKGQTVTLRCDPISGHDNLYWYRRVMGKEIKFLLHFVKESKQDESGMPNNRFLAERTGGTYSTLKVQPAELEDSGVYFCASSQLALKTDTQYFGPGTRLTVL.

This clone was recorded once. The chain links TRBV5-1 to TRBJ1-3; D not resolved. The CDR3 has 15 amino acids. The germline CDR1 and CDR2 sequences are SGHRS and YFSETQ. The V gene lost 1 base and the J gene lost 0 bases, with 8 bases spanning the gap. The CDR3 loop is CASSLNTYSGNTIYF. The CDR3 coding sequence is TGCGCCAGCAGCTTGAATACATACTCTGGAAACACCATATATTTT.

CDR3 nucleotide sequence: TGCAGTGCTAGTCCCGGGACAGGGGCCCTGAACACTGAAGCTTTCTTT. Translation gives CSASPGTGALNTEAFF. The chain links TRBV20-1 to TRBJ1-1; TRBD1 matches at 10 bases. CDR3 length: 16 residues. Germline assignment: CDR1 DFQATT and CDR2 SNEGSKA (reference sequence). J lost 0 bases, V lost 3 bases, and 7 bases had no gene match.

The rearrangement links TRBV4-2 to TRBJ1-6; D gene uncertain. This CDR3 is built from 14 residues. Germline-derived CDR1 and CDR2 are LGHNA and YNFKEQ. V was cut by 1 base and J by 5 bases, with 6 bases left in between. The CDR3 bases are TGTGCCAGCAGCCAAGGCTCTAATAATTCACCCCTCCACTTT. The encoded protein is CASSQGSNNSPLHF.

The chain recombines TRBV29-1 with TRBJ2-1; D unclear. Germline lookup yields CDR1 SQVTM and CDR2 ANQGSEA. The V end was cut by 4 bases, the J end by 8 bases, with 12 bases between. The CDR3 sequence is 12 residues long. The DNA for the CDR3 is TGCAGCGTTGGGGCCTCTATCTATGAGCAGTTCTTC. This gives the protein CSVGASIYEQFF.

As regards this clone: One end of the junction fails to match germline, which may point to a read error. V is TRBV4-2 and J is TRBJ1-1; TRBD1 is a possible D gene (6 bases). This CDR3 contains 14 residues. Per germline, CDR1 LGHNA and CDR2 YNFKEQ. This CDR3 reads CASSQAGGQMRALF. CDR3 DNA: TGTGCCAGCAGCCAAGCGGGGGGGCAGATGCGGGCCCTTTTT.

The chain has TRBV7-6 and TRBJ2-3, with TRBD2 identical over 9 bases. V lost 11 bases to trimming and J lost 1 base; unmatched junction nucleotides: 13. Per germline, CDR1 SGHVS and CDR2 FNYEAQ. The CDR3 is 16 residues long. The CDR3 nucleotides read TGTGCCTCAGCTTTGGCTAGCGGGACCCGCACAGATACGCAGTATTTT. Encoded protein: CASALASGTRTDTQYF.

V usage is TRBV7-8 and J usage is TRBJ2-1, with D possibly matching TRBD2 (6 bases). Trimming took off 6 bases at V and 0 bases at J, with 12 bases between the two ends. Per the germline V gene, CDR1 is SGHVS and CDR2 is FQNEAQ. CDR3 length: 15 amino acids. The CDR3 sequence: CASRIAESSYNEQFF. CDR3 DNA: TGTGCCAGCAGAATAGCGGAGAGCTCCTACAATGAGCAGTTCTTC.